The entry below describes one TCR beta chain. What it recognizes is unknown. Using immunoSEQ multiplex PCR, the repertoire was profiled, and TCRdb retains in-frame clones only, with some absent. This table has about 100,000 clones, around 90% appearing once. The data are from a study of OX40 agonist ivuxolimab in advanced cancers. Looking at the study overall: Cohort: roughly 79% men, mean age about 60, aged roughly 23 to 79.

Study-level points and caveats: Compared with CD4+, CD8+ T cells on average had more expanded clones.

V was pared by 4 bases and J by 6 bases, with 10 bases between. CDR3 length: 13 residues. CDR1 and CDR2 (germline): SGHRS, YFSETQ. With autoimmune disease history or systemic immunosuppression, patients were excluded. The clonotype comes from an adult with an advanced solid tumor such as melanoma, head and neck, liver or kidney cancer. The chain has TRBV5-1 and TRBJ2-2; D gene ambiguous. Here the sequenced sample was CD4+ or CD8+ T cells sorted from blood, taken in a trial of the OX40 agonist ivuxolimab. This CDR3 reads CASSVDGSGELFF. The CDR3 nucleotides read TGCGCCAGCAGCGTGGACGGTTCCGGGGAGCTGTTTTTT. The whole variable domain, filled in from reference TRBV5-1 and TRBJ2-2, reads KAGVTQTPRYLIKTRGQQVTLSCSPISGHRSVSWYQQTPGQGLQFLFEYFSETQRNKGNFPGRFSGRQFSNSRSEMNVSTLELGDSALYLCASSVDGSGELFFGEGSRLTVL.